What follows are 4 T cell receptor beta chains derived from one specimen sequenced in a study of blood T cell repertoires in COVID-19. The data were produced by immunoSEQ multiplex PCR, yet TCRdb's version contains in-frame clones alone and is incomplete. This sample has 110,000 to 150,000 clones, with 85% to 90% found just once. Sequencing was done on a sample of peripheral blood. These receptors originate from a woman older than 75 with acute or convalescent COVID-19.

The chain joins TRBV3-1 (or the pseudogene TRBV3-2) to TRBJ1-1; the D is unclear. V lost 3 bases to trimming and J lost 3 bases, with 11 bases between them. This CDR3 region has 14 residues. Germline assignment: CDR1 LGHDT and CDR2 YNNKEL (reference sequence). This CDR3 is CASSQLLRDTEAFF. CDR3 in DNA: TGTGCCAGCAGCCAGCTCTTGAGGGACACTGAAGCTTTCTTT.

The CDR3 region has the DNA TGTGCCAGCAGTGGGGCAGAGAATCAGCCCCAGCATTTT. Amino acids: CASSGAENQPQHF. The chain joins TRBV2 to TRBJ1-5; D unresolved. The germline V and J ends were trimmed by 4 bases and 4 bases, with 8 bases remaining between them. The germline gives CDR1 SNHLY, CDR2 FYNNEI. The CDR3 is made up of 13 amino acids.

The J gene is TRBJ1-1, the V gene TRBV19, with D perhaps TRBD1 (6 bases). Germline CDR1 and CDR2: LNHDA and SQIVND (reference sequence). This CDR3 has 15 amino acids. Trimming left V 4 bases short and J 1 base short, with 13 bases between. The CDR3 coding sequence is TGTGCCAGTAGTAGGGGGCGCCGGTGGAACACTGAAGCTTTCTTT. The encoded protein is CASSRGRRWNTEAFF.

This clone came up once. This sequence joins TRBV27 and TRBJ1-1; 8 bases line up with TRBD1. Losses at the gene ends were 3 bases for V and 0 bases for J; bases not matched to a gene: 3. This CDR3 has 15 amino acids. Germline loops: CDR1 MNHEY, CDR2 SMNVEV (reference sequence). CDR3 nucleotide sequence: TGTGCCAGCAGTTTCCGGACAGGGATGAACACTGAAGCTTTCTTT. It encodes CASSFRTGMNTEAFF.